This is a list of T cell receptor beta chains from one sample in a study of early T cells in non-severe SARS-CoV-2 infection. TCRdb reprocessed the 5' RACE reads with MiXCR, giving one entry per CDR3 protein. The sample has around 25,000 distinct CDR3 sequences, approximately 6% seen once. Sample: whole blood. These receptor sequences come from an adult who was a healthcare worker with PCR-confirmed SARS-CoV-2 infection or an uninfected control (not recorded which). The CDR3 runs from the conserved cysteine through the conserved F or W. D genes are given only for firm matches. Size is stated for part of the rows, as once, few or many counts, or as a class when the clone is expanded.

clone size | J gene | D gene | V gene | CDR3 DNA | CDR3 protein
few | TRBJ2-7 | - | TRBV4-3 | TGCGCCAGCAGCCAAGTGACCAGTTCCCTCGTGGACGAGCAGTACTTC | CASSQVTSSLVDEQYF
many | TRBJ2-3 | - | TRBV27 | TGTGCCAGCAGTTCCCCCGGGGTGACGCAGTATTTT | CASSSPGVTQYF
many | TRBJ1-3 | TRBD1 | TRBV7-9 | TGTGCCAGCGAGACAGACAGGGGGCCTGGAAACACCATATATTTT | CASETDRGPGNTIYF
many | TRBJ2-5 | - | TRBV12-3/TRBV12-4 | TGTGCCAGCAGTTTGGTGGAAGGTTATGGGACCCAGTACTTC | CASSLVEGYGTQYF
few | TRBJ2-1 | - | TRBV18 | TGTGCCAGCTCCCCCAGCTCCTACAATGAGCAGTTCTTC | CASSPSSYNEQFF
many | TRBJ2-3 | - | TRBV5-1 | TGCGCCAGCAGCTTGGGGGCTAGCCGCGATACGCAGTATTTT | CASSLGASRDTQYF
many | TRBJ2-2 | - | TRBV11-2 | TGTGCCAGCAGCCCCCCTCCGGGACACACCGGGGAGCTGTTTTTT | CASSPPPGHTGELFF
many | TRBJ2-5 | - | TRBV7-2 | TGTGCCAGCAGCCTCAGCCGGCTACAAGAGACCCAGTACTTC | CASSLSRLQETQYF
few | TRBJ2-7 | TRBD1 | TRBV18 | TGTGCCAGCTCGTCGGGACAGGGGACCTACGAGCAGTACTTC | CASSSGQGTYEQYF
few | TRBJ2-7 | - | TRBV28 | TGTGCCACCCTAAGACCGGGGAACTACGAGCAGTACTTC | CATLRPGNYEQYF
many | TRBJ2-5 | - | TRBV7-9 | TGTGCCAGCACACACCGCGGACCTCAAGAGACCCAGTACTTC | CASTHRGPQETQYF
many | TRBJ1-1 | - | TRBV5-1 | TGCGCCAGCAGCTTGGGACCCTCGAACACTGAAGCTTTCTTT | CASSLGPSNTEAFF
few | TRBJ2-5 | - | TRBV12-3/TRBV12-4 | TGTGCCAGCAGTTCCTATTTGGATCATGCGGGGACCCAGTACTTC | CASSSYLDHAGTQYF
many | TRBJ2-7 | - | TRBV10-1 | TGCGCCAGCAGTGATGGAGGACTTACCTACGAGCAGTACTTC | CASSDGGLTYEQYF
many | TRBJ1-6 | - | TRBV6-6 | TGTGCCAGCAGTTACGGGGGTCTGGCGGCCAATAATTCACCCCTCCATTTT | CASSYGGLAANNSPLHF
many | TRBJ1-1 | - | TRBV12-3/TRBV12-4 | TGTGCCAGCAGTCCCGATACAGGGCAGAACACTGAAGCTTTCTTT | CASSPDTGQNTEAFF
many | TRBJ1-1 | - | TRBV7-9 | TGTGCCAGCACCGGGGCCGGGGGCCTGAACACTGAAGCTTTCTTT | CASTGAGGLNTEAFF
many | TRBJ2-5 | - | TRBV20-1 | TGCAGTGCGGGAGGGGGGAGACAAGAGACCCAGTACTTC | CSAGGGRQETQYF
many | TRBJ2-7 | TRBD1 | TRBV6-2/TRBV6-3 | TGTGCCAGCACCGGACAGGCCGGGTACGAGCAGTACTTC | CASTGQAGYEQYF
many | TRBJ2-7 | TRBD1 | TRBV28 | TGTGCCAGCAGTACACCGACAGGGGAGTCGGTCGAGCAGTACTTC | CASSTPTGESVEQYF
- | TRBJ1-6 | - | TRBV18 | TGTGCCAGCTCACCCACGAGGGTCTATAATTCACCCCTCCACTTT | CASSPTRVYNSPLHF
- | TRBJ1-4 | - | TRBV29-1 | TGCAGCGGGTCGGGAACAACTAATGAAAAACTGTTTTTT | CSGSGTTNEKLFF
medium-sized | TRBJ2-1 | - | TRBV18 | TGTGCCAGCTCACCACAATTTGAGCAGTTCTTC | CASSPQFEQFF
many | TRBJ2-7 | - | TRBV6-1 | TGTGCCAGCAGCCCACCCATCTACGAGCAGTACTTC | CASSPPIYEQYF
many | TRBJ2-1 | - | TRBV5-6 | TGTGCCAGCAGCTTGGATGCAGGGCGGTCGGTCGGTGAGCAGTTCTTC | CASSLDAGRSVGEQFF
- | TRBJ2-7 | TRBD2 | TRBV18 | TGTGCCAGCTCACTGCGGGGGGGCTCCTACGAGCAGTACTTC | CASSLRGGSYEQYF
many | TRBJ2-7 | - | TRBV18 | TGTGCCAGCTCACGGCGGGACAGCTCCTACGAGCAGTACTTC | CASSRRDSSYEQYF
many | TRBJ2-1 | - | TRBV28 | TGTGCCAGCAGTTTCCCCCCGGCCTACAATGAGCAGTTCTTC | CASSFPPAYNEQFF
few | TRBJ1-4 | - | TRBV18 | TGTGCCAGCTCATTTGGAGCAACTAATGAAAAACTGTTTTTT | CASSFGATNEKLFF
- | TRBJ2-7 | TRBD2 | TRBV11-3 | TGTGCCAGCAGCCCCCGGCCGGGGGGTCTCGAGCAGTACTTC | CASSPRPGGLEQYF
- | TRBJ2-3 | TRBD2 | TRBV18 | TGTGCCAGCTCACGGCTAGCGGTTAGCACAGATACGCAGTATTTT | CASSRLAVSTDTQYF
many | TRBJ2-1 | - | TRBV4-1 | TGCGCCAGCAGCCAAGATCAGGAACGCAATGAGCAGTTCTTC | CASSQDQERNEQFF
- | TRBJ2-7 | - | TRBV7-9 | TGTGCCAGCAGCCACGGGGACGGGTACTACGAGCAGTACTTC | CASSHGDGYYEQYF
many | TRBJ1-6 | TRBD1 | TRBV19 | TGTGCCAGTAGTTACAGGGGAGCGGATTCACCCCTCCACTTT | CASSYRGADSPLHF
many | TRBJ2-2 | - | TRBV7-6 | TGTGCCAGCAGCTTAGCATGGCAGGGGAACACCGGGGAGCTGTTTTTT | CASSLAWQGNTGELFF
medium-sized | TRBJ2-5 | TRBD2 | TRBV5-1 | TGCGCCAGCAGCTTTACCGGGACTAGCGGGACCCAGTACTTC | CASSFTGTSGTQYF
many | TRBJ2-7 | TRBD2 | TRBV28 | TGTGCCAGCAGTCCCGGGACTACCCACTTGCACGAGCAGTACTTC | CASSPGTTHLHEQYF
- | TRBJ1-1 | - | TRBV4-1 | TGCGCCAGCAGCCAACGGGAACTTATGAACACTGAAGCTTTCTTT | CASSQRELMNTEAFF
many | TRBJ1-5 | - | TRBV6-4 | TGTGCCAGCAGTGTATCGGGCATGGATCAGCCCCAGCATTTT | CASSVSGMDQPQHF
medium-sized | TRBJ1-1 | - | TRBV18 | TGTGCCAGCTCATCCGACTCTTACACTGAAGCTTTCTTT | CASSSDSYTEAFF